This T cell receptor beta chain was sequenced in a study of CD8+ T cells in alopecia areata. Study details: Administration of oral tofacitinib to treated patients was at 5 to 10 mg twice daily. Study results and caveats: Tofacitinib significantly decreased scalp clonality and expanded CD8+ clones among top 100. Many expanded lesional clones stayed in scalp and blood while on tofacitinib.

Comments on this clone: Its target is not known.

Germline V gene lookup returns CDR1 WSHSY and CDR2 SAAADI. The ends were cut back, 2 bases at V and 5 bases at J, with 5 bases in the middle. This CDR3 comprises 12 residues. Treatment reported: oral pan-JAK inhibitor, 5-10 mg twice daily. Peripheral blood and lesional scalp punch biopsies came from alopecia areata patients. Following extraction, RNA underwent reverse transcription to cDNA, which served as the sequencing template. Only in-frame clones appear in the TCRdb table, and some are missing; sequencing was by immunoSEQ multiplex PCR. The profile covers under 4,500 clones, with 74% appearing a single time and about 6.4% taken by the ten largest.

This receptor was taken from a human donor with alopecia areata. Sample: skin, taken at week 24, from a patient treated with tofacitinib. V usage is TRBV10-2 and J usage is TRBJ2-3; D perhaps matches TRBD2 (5 bases). CDR3 DNA sequence: TGCGCCAGCAGTGAGGGGAGAGATACGCAGTATTTT. As protein: CASSEGRDTQYF.